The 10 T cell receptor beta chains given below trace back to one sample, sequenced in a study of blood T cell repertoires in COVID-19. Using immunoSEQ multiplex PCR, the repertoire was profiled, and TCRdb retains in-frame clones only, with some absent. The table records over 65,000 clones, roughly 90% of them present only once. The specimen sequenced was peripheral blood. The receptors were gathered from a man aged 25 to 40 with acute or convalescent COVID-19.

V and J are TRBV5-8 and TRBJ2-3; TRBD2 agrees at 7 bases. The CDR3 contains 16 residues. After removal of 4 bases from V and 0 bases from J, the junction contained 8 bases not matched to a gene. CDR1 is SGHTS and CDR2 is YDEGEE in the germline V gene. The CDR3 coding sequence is TGTGCCAGCAGCCTTTTAGCGGGTGGGAGCACAGATACGCAGTATTTT. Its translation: CASSLLAGGSTDTQYF.

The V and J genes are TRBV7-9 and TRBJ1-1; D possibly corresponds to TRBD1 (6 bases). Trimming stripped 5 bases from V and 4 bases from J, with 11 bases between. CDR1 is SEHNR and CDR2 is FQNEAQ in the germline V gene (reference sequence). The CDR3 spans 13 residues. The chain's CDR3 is CASSRDRSTEAFF. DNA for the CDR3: TGTGCCAGCAGCCGCGACAGGTCCACTGAAGCTTTCTTT.

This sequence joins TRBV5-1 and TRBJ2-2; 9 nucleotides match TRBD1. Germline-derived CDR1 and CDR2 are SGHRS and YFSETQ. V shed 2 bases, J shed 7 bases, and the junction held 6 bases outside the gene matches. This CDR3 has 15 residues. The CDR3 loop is CASSFATGGFGELFF. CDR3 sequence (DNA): TGCGCCAGCAGCTTTGCGACAGGGGGATTCGGGGAGCTGTTTTTT.

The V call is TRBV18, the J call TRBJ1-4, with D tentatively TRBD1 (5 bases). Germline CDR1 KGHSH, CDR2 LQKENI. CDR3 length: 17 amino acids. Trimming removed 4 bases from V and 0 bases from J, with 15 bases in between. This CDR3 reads CASSRRELAATNEKLFF. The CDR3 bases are TGTGCCAGCTCACGCAGGGAACTAGCTGCAACTAATGAAAAACTGTTTTTT.

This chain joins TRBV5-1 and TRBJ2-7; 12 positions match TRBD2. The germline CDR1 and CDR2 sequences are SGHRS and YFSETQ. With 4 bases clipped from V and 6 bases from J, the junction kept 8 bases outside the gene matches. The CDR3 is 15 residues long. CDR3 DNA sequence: TGCGCCAGCAGCCCAACCGTGACTAGCGGGAGCGAGCAGTACTTC. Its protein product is CASSPTVTSGSEQYF.

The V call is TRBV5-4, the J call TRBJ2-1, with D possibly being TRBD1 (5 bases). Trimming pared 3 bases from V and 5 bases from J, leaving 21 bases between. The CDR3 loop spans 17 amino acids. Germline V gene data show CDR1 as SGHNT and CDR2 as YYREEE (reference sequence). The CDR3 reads CASSWGQTSLPNNEQFF. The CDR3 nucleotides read TGTGCCAGCAGCTGGGGCCAGACGTCCCTACCAAACAATGAGCAGTTCTTC.

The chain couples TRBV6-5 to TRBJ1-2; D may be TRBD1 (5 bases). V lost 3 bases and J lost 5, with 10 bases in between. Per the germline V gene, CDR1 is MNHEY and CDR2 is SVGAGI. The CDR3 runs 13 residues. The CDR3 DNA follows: TGTGCCAGCAGTTATCAGGGATCGTATGGCTACACCTTC. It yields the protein CASSYQGSYGYTF.

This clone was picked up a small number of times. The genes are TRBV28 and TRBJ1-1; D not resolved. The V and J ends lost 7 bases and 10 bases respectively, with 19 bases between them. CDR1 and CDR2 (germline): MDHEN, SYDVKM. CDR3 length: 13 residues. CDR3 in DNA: TGTGCCAGCACCTTACGGGTGGAGGGCAGAGCTTTCTTT. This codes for CASTLRVEGRAFF. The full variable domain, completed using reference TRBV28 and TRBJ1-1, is DVKVTQSSRYLVKRTGEKVFLECVQDMDHENMFWYRQDPGLGLRLIYFSYDVKMKEKGDIPEGYSVSREKKERFSLILESASTNQTSMYLCASTLRVEGRAFFGQGTRLTVV.

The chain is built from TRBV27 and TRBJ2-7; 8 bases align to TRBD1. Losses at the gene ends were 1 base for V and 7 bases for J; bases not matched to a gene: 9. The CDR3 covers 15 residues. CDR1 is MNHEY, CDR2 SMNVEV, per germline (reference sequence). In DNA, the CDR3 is TGTGCCAGCAGTTTATTTGAGGACAGGGCAGGAGAGCAGTACTTC. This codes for CASSLFEDRAGEQYF.

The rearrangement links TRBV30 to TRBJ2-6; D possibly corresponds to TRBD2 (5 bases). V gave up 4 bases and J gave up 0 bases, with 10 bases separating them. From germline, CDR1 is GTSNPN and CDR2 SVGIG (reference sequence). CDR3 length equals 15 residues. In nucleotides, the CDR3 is TGTGCCTGGACCCCGGACTTCTCTGGGGCCAACGTCCTGACTTTC. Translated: CAWTPDFSGANVLTF.